Included here is one T cell receptor beta chain sequence, with context. These data come from a study of blood T cell repertoires in COVID-19. Study background: Nucleic acid was either cDNA or gDNA, and it came from T cells, B-cell-depleted T cells, or PBMCs.

CDR1 is SGHAT and CDR2 is FQNNGV in the germline V gene. The ends were cut back, 1 base at V and 0 bases at J, with 7 bases in the middle. CDR3 length: 15 amino acids. Symptom resolution, clearance, or two negative PCRs marked the recovered donors of Cohort 3. Sequenced by immunoSEQ multiplex PCR; TCRdb stores in-frame clones only, minus some. Of around 430,000 clones listed, approximately 87% were seen once; the top ten hold 10%. The receptor's source is a woman between 45 and 65 years old who had recovered from COVID-19. Input material: PBMCs or T cells enriched from blood (not recorded which). This chain uses TRBV11-2 with TRBJ2-4; possible D gene TRBD2, 6 bases. As DNA, the CDR3 is TGTGCCAGCAGCTTAGGGGACTTAGCCAAAAACATTCAGTACTTC. It is translated as CASSLGDLAKNIQYF.